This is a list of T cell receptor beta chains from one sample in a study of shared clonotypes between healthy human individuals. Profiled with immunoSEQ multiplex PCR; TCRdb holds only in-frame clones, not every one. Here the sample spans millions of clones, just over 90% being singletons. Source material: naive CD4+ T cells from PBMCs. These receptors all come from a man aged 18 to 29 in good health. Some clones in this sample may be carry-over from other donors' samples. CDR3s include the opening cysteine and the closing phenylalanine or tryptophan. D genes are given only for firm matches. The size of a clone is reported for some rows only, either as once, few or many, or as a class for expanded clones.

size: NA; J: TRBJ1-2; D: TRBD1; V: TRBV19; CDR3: CASRDRGRGDYGYTF; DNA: TGTGCCAGCCGGGACAGGGGGCGCGGGGACTATGGCTACACCTTC
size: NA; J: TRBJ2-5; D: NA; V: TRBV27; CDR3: CASSLLAGETQYF; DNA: TGTGCCAGCAGTTTATTAGCAGGAGAGACCCAGTACTTC
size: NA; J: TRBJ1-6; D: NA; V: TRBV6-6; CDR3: CASSYSDSPLHF; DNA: TGTGCCAGCAGTTACTCGGATTCACCCCTCCACTTT
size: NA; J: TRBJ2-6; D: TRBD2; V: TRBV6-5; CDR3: CASSPGGLGANVLTF; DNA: TGTGCCAGCAGCCCGGGGGGGCTTGGGGCCAACGTCCTGACTTTC
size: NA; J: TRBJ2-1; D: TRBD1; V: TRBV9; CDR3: CASSLEQGPPYNEQFF; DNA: TGTGCCAGCAGCCTCGAACAGGGGCCCCCCTACAATGAGCAGTTCTTC
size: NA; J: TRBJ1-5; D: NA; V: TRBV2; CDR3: CASSEWGLSNQPQHF; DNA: TGTGCCAGCAGTGAATGGGGGCTTAGCAATCAGCCCCAGCATTTT
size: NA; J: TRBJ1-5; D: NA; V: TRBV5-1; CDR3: CASSSQGDQPQHF; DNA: TGCGCCAGCAGCTCGCAAGGAGATCAGCCCCAGCATTTT
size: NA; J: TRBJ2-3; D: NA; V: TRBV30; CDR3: CAWSVRGSVTDTQYF; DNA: TGTGCCTGGAGTGTACGGGGTAGCGTTACAGATACGCAGTATTTT
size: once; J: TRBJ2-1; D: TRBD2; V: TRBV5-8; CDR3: CASRIEGLARNEQFF; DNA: TGTGCCAGCAGGATAGAGGGACTAGCCCGCAATGAGCAGTTCTTC
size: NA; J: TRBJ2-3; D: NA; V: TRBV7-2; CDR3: CASNLGPGTATQYF; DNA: TGTGCCAGCAACTTGGGTCCCGGAACGGCTACGCAGTATTTT
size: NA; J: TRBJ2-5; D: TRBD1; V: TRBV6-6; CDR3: CASSYSSGTGRETQYF; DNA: TGTGCCAGCAGTTACTCCTCCGGGACAGGGAGGGAGACCCAGTACTTC
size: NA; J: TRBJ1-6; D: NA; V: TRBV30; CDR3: CAWSVPAPRNSPLHF; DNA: TGTGCCTGGAGTGTACCGGCTCCAAGGAATTCACCCCTCCACTTT
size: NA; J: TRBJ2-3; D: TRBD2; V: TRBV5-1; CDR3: CASRATSRVPDTQYF; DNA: TGCGCCAGCAGAGCGACTAGCCGTGTCCCAGATACGCAGTATTTT
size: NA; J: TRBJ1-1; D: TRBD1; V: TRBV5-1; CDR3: CASSRIDRGNTEAFF; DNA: TGCGCCAGCAGCCGAATAGACAGGGGGAACACTGAAGCTTTCTTT
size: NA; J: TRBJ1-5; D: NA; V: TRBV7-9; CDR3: CASSLGEGNQPQHF; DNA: TGTGCCAGCAGCTTAGGAGAGGGAAATCAGCCCCAGCATTTT
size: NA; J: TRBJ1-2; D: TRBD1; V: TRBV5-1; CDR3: CASSYLTGNYGYTF; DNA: TGCGCCAGCAGCTACTTGACAGGGAACTATGGCTACACCTTC
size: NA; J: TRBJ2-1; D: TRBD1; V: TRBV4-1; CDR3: CASSQPWDRSNEQFF; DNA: TGCGCCAGCAGCCAACCCTGGGACAGGAGCAATGAGCAGTTCTTC
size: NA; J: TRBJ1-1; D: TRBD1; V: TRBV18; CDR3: CASSPGTDREAFF; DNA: TGTGCCAGCTCACCAGGGACAGACCGAGAAGCTTTCTTT
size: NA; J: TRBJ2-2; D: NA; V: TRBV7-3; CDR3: CASSSFGAGELFF; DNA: TGTGCCAGCAGCTCGTTCGGGGCCGGGGAGCTGTTTTTT
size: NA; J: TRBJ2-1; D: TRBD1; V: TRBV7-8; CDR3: CASSPRQGVYNEQFF; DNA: TGTGCCAGCAGCCCTCGACAGGGGGTCTACAATGAGCAGTTCTTC
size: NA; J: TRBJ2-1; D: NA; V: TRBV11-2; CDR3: CASSLDGSSALPSYNEQFF; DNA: TGTGCCAGCAGCTTAGATGGTAGTAGCGCGCTGCCCTCCTACAATGAGCAGTTCTTC
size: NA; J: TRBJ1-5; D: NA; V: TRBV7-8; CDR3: CASSLGGLWGQPQHF; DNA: TGTGCCAGCAGCTTAGGGGGGTTGTGGGGACAGCCCCAGCATTTT
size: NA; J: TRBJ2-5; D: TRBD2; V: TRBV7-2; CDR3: CASSFFLAAQETQYF; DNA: TGTGCCAGCAGCTTCTTCCTAGCGGCACAAGAGACCCAGTACTTC